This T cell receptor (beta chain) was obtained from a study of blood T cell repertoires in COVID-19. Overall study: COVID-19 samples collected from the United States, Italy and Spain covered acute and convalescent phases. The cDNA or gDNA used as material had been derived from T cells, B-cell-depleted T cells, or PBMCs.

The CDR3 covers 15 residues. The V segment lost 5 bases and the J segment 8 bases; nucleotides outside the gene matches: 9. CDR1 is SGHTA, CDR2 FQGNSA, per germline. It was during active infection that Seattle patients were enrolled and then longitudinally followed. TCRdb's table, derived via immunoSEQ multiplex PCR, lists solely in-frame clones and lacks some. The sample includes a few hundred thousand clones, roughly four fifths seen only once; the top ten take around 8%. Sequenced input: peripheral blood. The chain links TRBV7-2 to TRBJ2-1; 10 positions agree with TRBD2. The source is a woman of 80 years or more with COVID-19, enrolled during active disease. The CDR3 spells CASSTAGGTSDEQFF. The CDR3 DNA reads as TGTGCCAGCAGCACAGCGGGGGGGACGTCGGATGAGCAGTTCTTC.